A selection of T cell receptor beta chains follows, all from one sample in a study of blood T cell repertoires in COVID-19. The table came from immunoSEQ multiplex PCR; TCRdb's copy has only in-frame clones and leaves some out. Here the sample spans 250,000 to 350,000 clones, about 89% being singletons. The sample was peripheral blood. These receptors were taken from a man younger than 45 with acute or convalescent COVID-19. Both conserved end residues are part of each CDR3. A D gene is named only where the DNA matches it firmly. Clone sizes are given selectively: once, few, many, or a class where the clone is expanded.

J gene: TRBJ1-5
clone size: .
V gene: TRBV7-2
D gene: .
CDR3 DNA: TGTGCCAGCAGCTTAGAATATACTGATCAGCCCCAGCATTTT
CDR3 protein: CASSLEYTDQPQHF

J gene: TRBJ2-3
clone size: .
V gene: TRBV30
D gene: TRBD1
CDR3 DNA: TGTGCCTGGGGCCCCGGGACAGCCTACGGGGATACGCAGTATTTT
CDR3 protein: CAWGPGTAYGDTQYF

J gene: TRBJ1-3
clone size: .
V gene: TRBV3-1/TRBV3-2
D gene: .
CDR3 DNA: TGTGCCAGCAGCCATTACCCCCGGACAGCTGGCAACACCATATATTTT
CDR3 protein: CASSHYPRTAGNTIYF

J gene: TRBJ1-4
clone size: once
V gene: TRBV5-1
D gene: .
CDR3 DNA: TGCGCCAGCAGCTTGGCGGGAGTTGATGAAAAACTGTTTTTT
CDR3 protein: CASSLAGVDEKLFF

J gene: TRBJ1-2
clone size: .
V gene: TRBV6-5
D gene: .
CDR3 DNA: TGTGCCACCGGGACACCATTGATTTCCGGAGATGGCTACACCTTC
CDR3 protein: CATGTPLISGDGYTF

J gene: TRBJ1-1
clone size: .
V gene: TRBV29-1
D gene: .
CDR3 DNA: TGCAGCGGCAGGTTTTTGAACACTGAAGCTTTCTTT
CDR3 protein: CSGRFLNTEAFF

J gene: TRBJ2-1
clone size: once
V gene: TRBV29-1
D gene: .
CDR3 DNA: TGCAGCGTAGGCCAGGGTGGAAGCTCCTACAATGAGCAGTTCTTC
CDR3 protein: CSVGQGGSSYNEQFF

J gene: TRBJ1-2
clone size: .
V gene: TRBV5-5
D gene: TRBD1
CDR3 DNA: TGTGCCAGCAGCCCCGGGACAGGGGTAAGAGGCTACACCTTC
CDR3 protein: CASSPGTGVRGYTF

J gene: TRBJ1-5
clone size: .
V gene: TRBV27
D gene: TRBD1
CDR3 DNA: TGTGCCAGCAGTTTTGAGGGGGCCCTCAATCAGCCCCAGCATTTT
CDR3 protein: CASSFEGALNQPQHF

J gene: TRBJ2-1
clone size: .
V gene: TRBV7-3
D gene: .
CDR3 DNA: TGTGCCAGCAGCTTAGGGCTCAGCTCAAATGAGCAGTTCTTC
CDR3 protein: CASSLGLSSNEQFF

J gene: TRBJ1-2
clone size: .
V gene: TRBV3-1/TRBV3-2
D gene: .
CDR3 DNA: TGTGCCAGCAGCCGAGATGGGGCAGCTAACTATGGCTACACCTTC
CDR3 protein: CASSRDGAANYGYTF

J gene: TRBJ1-5
clone size: .
V gene: TRBV28
D gene: .
CDR3 DNA: TGTGCCAGCCACCCACAGGGTCGGGATCAGCCCCAGCATTTT
CDR3 protein: CASHPQGRDQPQHF

J gene: TRBJ1-1
clone size: .
V gene: TRBV6-1
D gene: .
CDR3 DNA: TGTGCCAGCAGTGAGCCCCCTGACATAGGCACTGAAGCTTTCTTT
CDR3 protein: CASSEPPDIGTEAFF

J gene: TRBJ2-3
clone size: .
V gene: TRBV11-2
D gene: TRBD2
CDR3 DNA: TGTGCCAGCAGCTCAACGGTAACTAGCGGGGGGGCCACAGATACGCAGTATTTT
CDR3 protein: CASSSTVTSGGATDTQYF